This TCR beta chain came from a study of graft-versus-host responses after intestinal transplantation. Overall study results and limits: High graft-versus-host to host-versus-graft T cell clonal ratios marked allografts of patients with graft-donor macrochimerism.

A note on this clone: The antigen remains undetermined.

Method: immunoSEQ multiplex PCR; TCRdb's copy keeps in-frame clones and lacks some. The table lists about 110,000 clones, about 87% of them singletons, with less than 0.85% in the top ten. This TCR came from a human donor who was the organ donor for an intestinal transplant. This material consisted of unstimulated CD4+ T cells sorted from spleen or lymph node cells, taken before transplant.

Here the CDR3 DNA reads TGCGCCAGCAGCCAAGCGGGAGGGGGGCTTGAAAAACTGTTTTTT. Translation: CASSQAGGGLEKLFF. The V and J genes are TRBV4-1 and TRBJ1-4; possibly TRBD1 for D (6 bases). Trimming took 1 base from V and 7 from J, leaving 13 bases between them. Germline V gene data show CDR1 as MGHRA and CDR2 as YSYEKL. The CDR3 is 15 residues long.